The 18 T cell receptor beta chains given below trace back to one sample, sequenced in a study of identical twins. MiXCR was run by TCRdb on the 5' RACE reads, yielding one entry per CDR3 protein. Among approximately 530,000 distinct CDR3 sequences listed, approximately 20% were seen once. Another study also made use of these data, one on yellow fever vaccine responses in identical twins.

The sequencing sample was made of CD4+ T cells sorted from blood. These receptors originate from a woman aged 18-29 years in good health.

The CDR3 DNA follows: TGTGCCAGCAGTTCCCGACTAGCGGGGGGCCTCACAGATACGCAGTATTTT. This sequence encodes CASSSRLAGGLTDTQYF. The chain combines TRBV12-3 or TRBV12-4 with TRBJ2-3; 13 bases fit TRBD2. Trimming took 4 bases from V and 2 from J; bases not matched to a gene: 6. The CDR3 consists of 17 residues.

This CDR3 reads CASSHGQGQETQYF. As DNA, the CDR3 is TGTGCCAGCAGCCATGGACAGGGCCAAGAGACCCAGTACTTC. The rearrangement links TRBV7-7 to TRBJ2-5; TRBD1 matches at 8 bases. The germline CDR1 and CDR2 sequences are SSHAT and FNYEAQ (reference sequence). The CDR3 spans 14 residues. J lost 1 base, V lost 5 bases, and 3 bases had no gene match.

V gene TRBV27 combines with J gene TRBJ2-2; TRBD1 matches 9 bases. This CDR3 comprises 16 residues. J was trimmed by 7 bases and V by 6 bases; bases with no gene match: 12. CDR1 is MNHEY and CDR2 is SMNVEV in the germline V gene (reference sequence). This CDR3 is CASSDRGIRGYGELFF. Here the CDR3 DNA reads TGTGCCAGCAGCGACAGGGGGATTAGGGGTTACGGGGAGCTGTTTTTT.

The chain has TRBV7-9 and TRBJ2-5; D not resolved. The CDR3 loop spans 13 amino acids. V lost 5 bases to trimming and J lost 1 base, with 8 bases between them. The germline V gene has CDR1 SEHNR and CDR2 FQNEAQ (reference sequence). The CDR3 DNA reads TGTGCCAGCAGCAGGCCAACCCAAGAGACCCAGTACTTC. Protein: CASSRPTQETQYF.

The chain couples TRBV5-1 to TRBJ1-5; D gene ambiguous. CDR3 length: 16 amino acids. V dropped 1 base and J dropped 3 bases, with 14 bases sitting between them. Germline lookup yields CDR1 SGHRS and CDR2 YFSETQ. This CDR3 is CASSLLAAYPNQPQHF. As DNA, the CDR3 is TGCGCCAGCAGCTTGTTGGCAGCCTACCCCAATCAGCCCCAGCATTTT.

The rearrangement links TRBV15 to TRBJ2-3; D may be TRBD1 or TRBD2 (5 bases each). CDR3 size: 13 residues. The germline V gene has CDR1 LNHNV and CDR2 YYDKDF (reference sequence). V dropped 5 bases and J dropped 6 bases, with 12 bases sitting between them. As DNA, the CDR3 is TGTGCCACCAGCGGTCCGTGGGGGGATACGCAGTATTTT. Translating gives CATSGPWGDTQYF.

Many counts were recorded for this clonotype. The V call is TRBV10-3, the J call TRBJ2-1; TRBD1 matches at 9 bases. This CDR3 spans 14 amino acids. CDR1 is ENHRY and CDR2 is SYGVKD in the germline V gene. V shed 6 bases, J shed 7 bases, and the junction held 7 bases outside the gene matches. The CDR3 bases are TGTGCCATCAGCTCCGGGACAGGGATAAATGAGCAGTTCTTC. Protein sequence: CAISSGTGINEQFF.

V gene TRBV7-9 combines with J gene TRBJ2-1, with TRBD2 identical over 10 bases. Germline V lookup: CDR1 SEHNR, CDR2 FQNEAQ (reference sequence). The CDR3 totals 13 residues. J was trimmed by 10 bases and V by 3 bases; bases with no gene match: 3. CDR3 region: CASSLIAGGEQFF. CDR3 sequence (DNA): TGTGCCAGCAGCTTGATAGCGGGAGGAGAGCAGTTCTTC.

Turning to this clonotype: The junction and the germline gene differ at one end; a read error may be behind it. The V call is TRBV10-3, the J call TRBJ1-6, with D possibly matching TRBD1 (5 bases). CDR3 size: 15 residues. Germline CDR1 ENHRY, CDR2 SYGVKD. As DNA, the CDR3 is TGTGCCATCAGTGAGATGGGGACCCATAACTCACCCCTCCACTTT. As protein: CAISEMGTHNSPLHF.

This CDR3 is CASSSYLAQGNYGYTF. The CDR3 DNA is TGTGCCAGCAGTTCATATTTGGCCCAGGGTAACTATGGCTACACCTTC. The rearrangement links TRBV27 to TRBJ1-2; D possibly corresponds to TRBD1 (5 bases). Germline values: CDR1 MNHEY, CDR2 SMNVEV (reference sequence). Deletions cut 4 bases from V and 1 base from J, with 16 bases between. The CDR3 has 16 amino acids.

This clonotype has only a few counts. V usage is TRBV6-1 and J usage is TRBJ2-6, with D tentatively TRBD2 (5 bases). Trimming shortened V by 5 bases and J by 3 bases, and 11 bases separated the two germline ends. The CDR3 totals 15 residues. Germline V gene sequence: CDR1 MNHNS, CDR2 SASEGT. The CDR3 sequence is CASSPGLGGANVLTF. The CDR3 DNA reads TGTGCCAGCAGTCCTGGACTTGGTGGGGCCAACGTCCTGACTTTC.

The table lists this clonotype with a few counts. The chain has TRBV7-9 and TRBJ2-1; 7 nucleotides line up with TRBD2. The CDR3 length is 15 residues. The germline gives CDR1 SEHNR, CDR2 FQNEAQ (reference sequence). V trimming: 7 bases; J trimming: 2 bases; junction bases outside the gene matches: 8. The CDR3: CASIQAGRPYNEQFF. The CDR3 DNA reads TGTGCCAGCATCCAAGCGGGAAGGCCCTACAATGAGCAGTTCTTC.

This clonotype was detected only a few times. In nucleotides, the CDR3 is TGCAGCGTCCAGTACAGGGAAATCGGGGAGCTGTTTTTT. It codes for CSVQYREIGELFF. The chain is built from TRBV29-1 and TRBJ2-2, with D possibly TRBD1 on 6 matching bases. This CDR3 has 13 residues. Germline lookup yields CDR1 SQVTM and CDR2 ANQGSEA. V was cut by 6 bases and J by 7 bases, with 15 bases left in between.

This clonotype was observed a few times. The rearrangement uses TRBV10-3 and TRBJ2-3, with 11 bases matching TRBD2. This CDR3 has 15 amino acids. Losses at the gene ends were 6 bases for V and 3 bases for J; bases not matched to a gene: 5. From germline, CDR1 is ENHRY and CDR2 SYGVKD. The CDR3 DNA is TGTGCCATCAGACATAGCGGGGGGGAAACAGATACGCAGTATTTT. Amino acid sequence: CAIRHSGGETDTQYF.

The chain couples TRBV2 to TRBJ2-4; maybe TRBD2 (6 bases). The CDR3 has 16 residues. CDR1 and CDR2 (germline): SNHLY, FYNNEI. Trimming removed 4 bases from V and 0 bases from J, with 13 bases in between. The CDR3 DNA is TGTGCCAGCAGTGTTAATAGCGGTATAGCCAAAAACATTCAGTACTTC. Encoded protein: CASSVNSGIAKNIQYF.

This clonotype turned up a few times. The V gene is TRBV12-3 or TRBV12-4, the J gene TRBJ1-5, with a possible D match to TRBD1 (6 bases). The CDR3 loop spans 16 amino acids. V dropped 7 bases and J dropped 0 bases, with 16 bases sitting between them. CDR3 residues: CASKPGHTLSNQPQHF. The CDR3 DNA reads as TGTGCCAGCAAGCCGGGACATACCCTTAGCAATCAGCCCCAGCATTTT.

V gene TRBV27 combines with J gene TRBJ2-2; a weak D match, TRBD2 (6 bases). Looked up from germline, CDR1 is MNHEY and CDR2 is SMNVEV (reference sequence). V gave up 7 bases and J gave up 5 bases, with 17 bases separating them. The CDR3 is made up of 15 amino acids. The CDR3 DNA reads TGTGCCAGCAAATCTGTCGGGGCGGGAACCGGGGAGCTGTTTTTT. Translation: CASKSVGAGTGELFF.

This chain's CDR3 is CASSQVSGSTAETQYF. In DNA, the CDR3 is TGTGCCAGCAGCCAAGTCTCGGGTAGCACCGCAGAGACCCAGTACTTC. This chain connects TRBV14 to TRBJ2-5; D not certain. The germline V gene encodes CDR1 SGHDN and CDR2 FVKESK. This CDR3 comprises 16 residues. Trimming pared 1 base from V and 4 bases from J, leaving 16 bases between.